Shown below are 28 T cell receptor beta chains from a single sample sequenced in a study of CD8 T cells in Susac syndrome. RNA totalling about 0.45 to 1 ug underwent reverse transcription with random hexamers. TCRdb analysed the immunoSEQ multiplex PCR reads with MiXCR anew, one entry per CDR3 protein. The table lists 150,000 to 200,000 distinct CDR3 sequences, 80% to 95% of them singletons. The sequenced material came from CD4+ T cells from PBMCs. These TCRs come from a human donor in good health.

The chain joins TRBV4-2 to TRBJ2-6, with no clear D. The CDR3 spans 16 residues. Trimming shortened V by 0 bases and J by 0 bases, and 6 bases separated the two germline ends. Germline values: CDR1 LGHNA, CDR2 YNFKEQ. CDR3 in amino acids: CASSQDFDSGANVLTF. CDR3 coding DNA: TGTGCCAGCAGCCAAGATTTTGACTCTGGGGCCAACGTCCTGACTTTC.

This clonotype has a single count. The chain combines TRBV20-1 with TRBJ2-7; D possibly uses TRBD1 or TRBD2 (5 bases each). This CDR3 comprises 15 residues. Deletions cut 0 bases from V and 1 base from J, with 13 bases between. Germline CDR1 is DFQATT and CDR2 is SNEGSKA (reference sequence). CDR3: CSARDPRGRSYEQYF. The CDR3 bases are TGCAGTGCTAGAGATCCCCGGGGCCGATCCTACGAGCAGTACTTC.

This clonotype was counted only a few times. The chain couples TRBV6-1 to TRBJ2-1; the D gene is possibly TRBD1 (5 bases). The CDR3 has 12 residues. CDR1 MNHNS and CDR2 SASEGT come from the germline V gene. Trimming took 6 bases from V and 6 from J, leaving 9 bases between them. The CDR3: CASRAQGNEQFF. The CDR3 region has the DNA TGTGCCAGCAGAGCTCAGGGCAATGAGCAGTTCTTC.

V usage is TRBV27 and J usage is TRBJ2-7; 12 nucleotides match TRBD2. V trimming: 6 bases; J trimming: 2 bases; junction bases outside the gene matches: 5. CDR1 and CDR2 (germline): MNHEY, SMNVEV (reference sequence). This CDR3 spans 15 amino acids. CDR3 region: CASSHRTSGTYEQYF. DNA of the CDR3: TGTGCCAGCAGCCATCGGACTAGCGGGACCTACGAGCAGTACTTC.

The chain joins TRBV11-2 to TRBJ2-7, with TRBD1 matching 8 bases. This CDR3 has 15 amino acids. Trimming at V came to 5 bases and at J to 4 bases, leaving 10 bases not matched to a gene. The germline CDR1 and CDR2 sequences are SGHAT and FQNNGV. The DNA of the CDR3 is TGTGCCAGCAGCACACCCGGGACAGGAGTTTACGAGCAGTACTTC. As protein: CASSTPGTGVYEQYF.

V is TRBV27 and J is TRBJ2-3; no reliable D call. V lost 0 bases and J lost 2, with 6 bases in between. CDR3 length: 14 amino acids. Germline CDR1 MNHEY, CDR2 SMNVEV (reference sequence). CDR3 nucleotide sequence: TGTGCCAGCAGTTTATCGCTGTACACAGATACGCAGTATTTT. Amino acid sequence: CASSLSLYTDTQYF.

J is TRBJ2-2 and V is TRBV6-5; 12 positions match TRBD1. Looked up from germline, CDR1 is MNHEY and CDR2 is SVGAGI. The CDR3 runs 16 residues. V lost 4 bases and J lost 6; bases outside the gene matches: 6. The CDR3 bases are TGTGCCAGCAGTTCGGGACAGGGGGCGATCGCCGGGGAGCTGTTTTTT. Protein product: CASSSGQGAIAGELFF.

This chain uses TRBV2 with TRBJ1-2; D call uncertain. V was trimmed by 5 bases and J by 4 bases, leaving 11 bases between them. Germline CDR1 is SNHLY and CDR2 is FYNNEI. The CDR3 consists of 13 residues. The CDR3 nucleotides read TGTGCCAGCAGTTTAGGGCCCTTCTATGGCTACACCTTC. Translating gives CASSLGPFYGYTF.

V is TRBV13 and J is TRBJ1-2; TRBD1 might be the D (5 bases). The V gene lost 3 bases and the J gene lost 4 bases, with 18 bases spanning the gap. The germline V gene has CDR1 PRHDT and CDR2 FYEKMQ (reference sequence). The CDR3 runs 16 residues. The CDR3 region is CASSFSRRGEGYGYTF. CDR3 in DNA: TGTGCCAGCAGCTTCAGCAGAAGGGGCGAGGGCTATGGCTACACCTTC.

This chain connects TRBV12-3 or TRBV12-4 to TRBJ1-2, with TRBD1 as a possible D gene (5 bases). Trimming removed 1 base from V and 8 bases from J, with 17 bases in between. CDR3 length: 15 amino acids. The CDR3 is CASSLVGQGLLGYTF. The CDR3 bases are TGTGCCAGCAGTTTAGTAGGCCAGGGCTTGCTAGGCTACACCTTC.

The chain carries TRBV18 and TRBJ2-7; TRBD1 aligns across 9 bases. The ends lost 3 bases at V and 3 bases at J; junction bases unmatched: 15. The CDR3 sequence is 18 residues long. Germline V gene sequence: CDR1 KGHSH, CDR2 LQKENI. The CDR3 sequence: CASSPRSGFTGGVYEQYF. CDR3 nucleotide sequence: TGTGCCAGCTCACCTCGGTCGGGCTTCACAGGGGGCGTCTACGAGCAGTACTTC.

This chain connects TRBV2 to TRBJ2-1; D is uncertain. Germline CDR1 reads SNHLY; CDR2 reads FYNNEI. V was trimmed by 2 bases and J by 8 bases, leaving 7 bases between them. This CDR3 comprises 12 residues. CDR3 bases: TGTGCCAGCAGTGAACTAGTCCATGAGCAGTTCTTC. Protein: CASSELVHEQFF.

The chain uses TRBV29-1 and TRBJ1-2; D unresolved. Germline CDR1 and CDR2: SQVTM and ANQGSEA. V was trimmed by 0 bases and J by 6 bases, leaving 8 bases between them. The CDR3 covers 12 residues. As DNA, the CDR3 is TGCAGCGTTGAAGAGGGCGGACATGGCTACACCTTC. Its translation: CSVEEGGHGYTF.

The genes are TRBV12-5 and TRBJ2-6, with D perhaps matching TRBD1 (6 bases). CDR1 and CDR2 (germline): LGHNT, FRNRAP. V lost 2 bases, J lost 3 bases, and 8 bases lay in between. The CDR3 has 15 residues. CDR3 sequence: CASGLSRGGANVLTF. CDR3 coding DNA: TGTGCTAGTGGTTTGTCCAGGGGTGGGGCCAACGTCCTGACTTTC.

The J gene is TRBJ2-2, the V gene TRBV6-5, with D possibly being TRBD2 (6 bases). Germline loops: CDR1 MNHEY, CDR2 SVGAGI. V was clipped by 5 bases and J by 0 bases, with 7 bases between them. This CDR3 spans 14 amino acids. The CDR3 nucleotides are TGTGCCAGCAGTGGCGGGGCGAACACCGGGGAGCTGTTTTTT. Encoded protein: CASSGGANTGELFF.

The chain uses TRBV5-1 and TRBJ2-5, with D possibly called TRBD1 or TRBD2 (5 bases each). CDR1 and CDR2 from the germline V gene are SGHRS and YFSETQ. V was trimmed by 1 base and J by 0 bases, leaving 10 bases between them. This CDR3 is 15 amino acids long. The CDR3 region is CASSLRWGNQETQYF. The DNA of the CDR3 is TGCGCCAGCAGCTTGCGGTGGGGGAACCAAGAGACCCAGTACTTC.

This chain connects TRBV7-2 to TRBJ2-7; 12 bases fit TRBD2. V was pared by 6 bases and J by 6 bases, with 6 bases of the junction left unmatched. The CDR3 sequence is 14 residues long. CDR1 is SGHTA, CDR2 FQGNSA, per germline. CDR3 loop: CASSYRLAGAEQYF. The CDR3 nucleotides read TGTGCCAGCAGTTACCGACTAGCGGGGGCCGAGCAGTACTTC.

The chain recombines TRBV4-2 with TRBJ2-1, with 10 bases matching TRBD2. V lost 0 bases to trimming and J lost 6 bases; unmatched junction nucleotides: 2. The germline V gene encodes CDR1 LGHNA and CDR2 YNFKEQ. The CDR3 has 15 residues. The CDR3 reads CASSQDRTSGNEQFF. CDR3 coding DNA: TGTGCCAGCAGCCAAGATCGGACTAGCGGCAATGAGCAGTTCTTC.

V gene TRBV7-2 combines with J gene TRBJ1-1; possibly TRBD1 for D (5 bases). Trimming took 5 bases from V and 4 from J, leaving 23 bases between them. This CDR3 is built from 17 residues. Germline loops: CDR1 SGHTA, CDR2 FQGNSA. The CDR3 sequence is CASSQRSGVRGGTEAFF. The CDR3 DNA reads TGTGCCAGCAGCCAGCGCTCGGGGGTAAGAGGTGGCACTGAAGCTTTCTTT.

This clonotype was observed a few times. The V gene is TRBV7-9, the J gene TRBJ2-3; 12 bases match TRBD2. Germline-derived CDR1 and CDR2 are SEHNR and FQNEAQ (reference sequence). CDR3 length: 17 amino acids. Germline trimming cut 5 bases from V and 1 base from J; bases unmatched to any gene: 7. The CDR3 sequence is CASSDLAGGSGTDTQYF. DNA of the CDR3: TGTGCCAGCAGCGACCTAGCGGGGGGGTCTGGCACAGATACGCAGTATTTT.

The chain joins TRBV25-1 to TRBJ2-5; TRBD1 is a possible D gene (5 bases). The CDR3 contains 15 residues. Germline V CDR1 and CDR2: MGHDK, SYGVNS. Trimming removed 3 bases from V and 1 base from J, with 12 bases in between. The CDR3 loop reads CASSDRRQSQETQYF. The CDR3 nucleotides are TGTGCCAGCAGTGATAGAAGACAGTCCCAAGAGACCCAGTACTTC.

The chain joins TRBV9 to TRBJ1-4; 11 bases map to TRBD1. The CDR3 has 16 residues. V was clipped by 0 bases and J by 2 bases; unmatched bases: 0. CDR1 is SGDLS, CDR2 YYNGEE, per germline. As DNA, the CDR3 is TGTGCCAGCAGCGTAGGGGACAGGGGGACTAATGAAAAACTGTTTTTT. Amino acid sequence: CASSVGDRGTNEKLFF.

This clonotype appeared a single time. V gene TRBV7-2 combines with J gene TRBJ2-7, with 9 bases that match TRBD1. Germline V gives CDR1 SGHTA, CDR2 FQGNSA. J was trimmed by 3 bases and V by 4 bases; bases with no gene match: 4. The CDR3 is made up of 14 amino acids. The CDR3 nucleotides are TGTGCCAGCAGCTCCGGGACAGGGCGCTACGAGCAGTACTTC. It codes for CASSSGTGRYEQYF.

The chain joins TRBV20-1 to TRBJ2-5, with 13 bases fitting TRBD2. V lost 1 base to trimming and J lost 4 bases; unmatched junction nucleotides: 3. Germline V gene data show CDR1 as DFQATT and CDR2 as SNEGSKA (reference sequence). The CDR3 consists of 15 residues. Here the CDR3 reads CSARGTSGGGETQYF. CDR3 DNA: TGCAGTGCTAGAGGAACTAGCGGGGGGGGAGAGACCCAGTACTTC.

V and J are TRBV2 and TRBJ1-2, with D uncertain. Germline CDR1 SNHLY, CDR2 FYNNEI. V was trimmed by 2 bases and J by 4 bases, leaving 2 bases between them. The CDR3 is 11 residues long. The CDR3 here is CASSELYGYTF. The DNA of the CDR3 is TGTGCCAGCAGTGAACTCTATGGCTACACCTTC.

The V and J genes are TRBV9 and TRBJ2-1; possibly TRBD2 for D (5 bases). V was clipped by 3 bases and J by 5 bases, with 15 bases between them. The germline V gene has CDR1 SGDLS and CDR2 YYNGEE. This CDR3 has 15 residues. The CDR3: CASSAFGLTHNEQFF. DNA for the CDR3: TGTGCCAGCAGCGCCTTCGGACTGACCCACAATGAGCAGTTCTTC.

V usage is TRBV6-1 and J usage is TRBJ1-2, with TRBD1 identical over 8 bases. The CDR3 has 16 residues. J lost 5 bases, V lost 6 bases, and 14 bases had no gene match. Germline V CDR1 and CDR2: MNHNS, SASEGT. CDR3 nucleotides: TGTGCCAGCAGACAAGGGGGGCAGGGGGCTTGGTATGGCTACACCTTC. It yields the protein CASRQGGQGAWYGYTF.

V is TRBV7-2 and J is TRBJ2-2; D possibly matches TRBD1 or TRBD2 (6 bases each). Per the germline V gene, CDR1 is SGHTA and CDR2 is FQGNSA. The V gene lost 10 bases and the J gene lost 8 bases, with 17 bases spanning the gap. The CDR3 totals 13 residues. The CDR3 protein is CATRGPYGGELFF. DNA for the CDR3: TGTGCCACCCGGGGGCCGTACGGAGGGGAGCTGTTTTTT.